This TCR beta chain is from a study of cytomegalovirus exposure and HLA in healthy donors. Study-level information: The Caucasian-associated ancestry cluster held around 81% of roughly 400 genotyped donors.

PCR involved 60 Vbeta and 13 Jbeta primers. The method was immunoSEQ multiplex PCR; TCRdb's version includes in-frame clones alone and lacks a portion of them. This table lists under 95,000 clones. The V gene lost 8 bases and the J gene lost 7 bases, with 12 bases spanning the gap. The germline V gene has CDR1 MGHDK and CDR2 SYGVNS. This CDR3 is 11 amino acids long. The sample taken for sequencing was PBMCs. The chain recombines TRBV25-1 with TRBJ2-7; D unresolved. This TCR was sampled from a man aged 18 to 30 in good health and CMV-seropositive. CDR3 protein: CASRYGVEQYF. The CDR3 bases are TGTGCCAGCCGGTACGGAGTGGAGCAGTACTTC.